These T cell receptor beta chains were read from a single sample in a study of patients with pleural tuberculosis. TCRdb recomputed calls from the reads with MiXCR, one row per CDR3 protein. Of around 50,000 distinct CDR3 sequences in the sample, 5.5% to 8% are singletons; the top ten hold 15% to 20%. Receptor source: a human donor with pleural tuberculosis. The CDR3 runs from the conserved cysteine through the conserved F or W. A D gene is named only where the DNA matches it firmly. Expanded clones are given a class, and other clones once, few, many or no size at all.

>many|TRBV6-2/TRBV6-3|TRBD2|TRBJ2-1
TGTGCCAGCAGTTACTCGGGACTAGCGGGAGCCGAGCAGTTCTTC
CASSYSGLAGAEQFF
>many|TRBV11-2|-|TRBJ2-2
TGTGCCAGCAGCCCCCCAGGTTCCAGAACCGGGGAGCTGTTTTTT
CASSPPGSRTGELFF
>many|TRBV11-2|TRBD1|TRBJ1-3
TGTGCCAGCAGAGCGACAGGGTCCGGAAACACCATATATTTT
CASRATGSGNTIYF
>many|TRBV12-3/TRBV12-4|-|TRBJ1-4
TGTGCCAGCCTAATCGGAGAAAAACTGTTTTTT
CASLIGEKLFF
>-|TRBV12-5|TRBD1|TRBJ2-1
TGTGCTAGTGGTCTCAGACTGATGACAGGGAGCAATGAGCAGTTCTTC
CASGLRLMTGSNEQFF
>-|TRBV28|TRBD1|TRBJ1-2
TGTGCCAGCAGGAGACAGGGGGTCTATGGCTACACCTTC
CASRRQGVYGYTF
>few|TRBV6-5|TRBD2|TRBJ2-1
TGTGCCAGCAGCTACACGCGGGGGTTATGGTTCTTC
CASSYTRGLWFF
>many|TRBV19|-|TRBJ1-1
TGTGCCAGTATATGGGGGGGCACTGAAGCTTTCTTT
CASIWGGTEAFF
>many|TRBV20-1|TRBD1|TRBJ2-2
TGCAGTGCTAGGGTGACAGGGGCCGGGGAGCTGTTTTTT
CSARVTGAGELFF
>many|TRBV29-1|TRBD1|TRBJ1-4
TGCAGCGTTGAGCCGATACCGGGACAGACAAGTGAAAAACTGTTTTTT
CSVEPIPGQTSEKLFF
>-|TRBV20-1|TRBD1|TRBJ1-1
TGCAGTGCTCACGGACGGAGCAGGGGGAAGAACACTGAAGCTTTCTTT
CSAHGRSRGKNTEAFF
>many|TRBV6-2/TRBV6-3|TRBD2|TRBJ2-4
TGTGCCAGCAGTTACTCGATCGCGGGAGGCAAAAACATTCAGTACTTC
CASSYSIAGGKNIQYF
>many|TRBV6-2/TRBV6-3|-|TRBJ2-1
TGTGCCAGCAGCCGAATCTATGAGCAGTTCTTC
CASSRIYEQFF
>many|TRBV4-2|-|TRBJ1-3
TGTGCCAGCAGCCAAAAAACGGGCTCGCCCTCTGGAAACACCATATATTTT
CASSQKTGSPSGNTIYF
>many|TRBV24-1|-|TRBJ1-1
TGTGCCACCAGTGACCTGGACCGCTCAGAAGCTTTCTTT
CATSDLDRSEAFF
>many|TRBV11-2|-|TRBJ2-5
TGTGCCAGCAGCTCCGGTCTGGAGAAAGAGACCCAGTACTTC
CASSSGLEKETQYF
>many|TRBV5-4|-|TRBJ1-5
TGTGCCAGCAGTTTGGCCCGGGACGGTTACAATCAGCCCCAGCATTTT
CASSLARDGYNQPQHF